The T cell receptor beta chain under discussion was sequenced for a study of STAT5B mutations in CD4+ large granular lymphocyte leukemia. General study points: CD4-sorted patient repertoires seemed more clonal than healthy CD4+ repertoires. Without HLA matching, higher CD4+ than CD8+ T-LGLL clonality could reflect small sample size. TRBV06-family usage was enriched in top patient clones (8/27) versus controls (2/35).

Method: immunoSEQ multiplex PCR; TCRdb's copy keeps in-frame clones and lacks some. The sample lists under 35,000 clones, roughly four fifths occurring once. Germline assignment: CDR1 SNHLY and CDR2 FYNNEI. V dropped 4 bases and J dropped 4 bases, with 16 bases sitting between them. The CDR3 extends over 15 amino acids. In its sample, this clone was seen once. The antigen is undetermined. The source material was CD4+ T cells from blood buffy coats. The sequence was obtained from a human donor in good health. This chain connects TRBV2 to TRBJ1-2; D perhaps matches TRBD1 (5 bases). The CDR3 spells CASSVTKGPIYGYTF. The CDR3 region has the DNA TGTGCCAGCAGTGTTACGAAGGGGCCAATCTATGGCTACACCTTC.